The source of this TCR beta chain is a study of early T cells in non-severe SARS-CoV-2 infection. Study details: From unsorted whole blood, bulk RNA was sequenced, and the chains remained unpaired.

As concerns this clonotype: The target antigen is unknown.

Individual cDNA molecules were tagged with unique molecular identifiers, the study reported. In TCRdb, the 5' RACE reads were re-called with MiXCR into one record per CDR3 protein. The data contain roughly 54,000 distinct CDR3 sequences, roughly 8.2% of them seen just once; the ten biggest clones take up roughly a tenth. Study conclusions and caveats: Using VDJdb, the matching emphasized anti-spike CD8 responses while missing private and CD4 specificities.

Trimming took 10 bases from V and 5 from J; bases not matched to a gene: 9. The germline V gene has CDR1 MNHEY and CDR2 SVGAGI. The CDR3 sequence is 13 residues long. This specimen was whole blood, taken at baseline. This chain joins TRBV6-5 and TRBJ2-7; 9 positions agree with TRBD1. The source of this sequence is an adult who was a healthcare worker with PCR-confirmed SARS-CoV-2 infection or an uninfected control (not recorded which). CDR3 nucleotide sequence: TGTGCCACCCGAACGGGGACAGGGCACGAGCAGTACTTC. Translated, it gives CATRTGTGHEQYF.